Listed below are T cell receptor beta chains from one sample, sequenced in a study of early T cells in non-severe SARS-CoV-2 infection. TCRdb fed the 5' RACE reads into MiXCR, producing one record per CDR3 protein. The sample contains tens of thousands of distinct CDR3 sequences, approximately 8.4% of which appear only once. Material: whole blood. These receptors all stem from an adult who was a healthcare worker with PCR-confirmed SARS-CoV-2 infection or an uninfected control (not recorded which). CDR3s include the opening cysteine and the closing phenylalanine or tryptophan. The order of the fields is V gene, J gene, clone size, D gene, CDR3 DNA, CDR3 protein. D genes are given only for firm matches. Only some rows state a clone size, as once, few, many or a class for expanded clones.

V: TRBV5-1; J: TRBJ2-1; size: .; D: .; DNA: TGCGCCGGCAGCCCGGAGCGGGACAATGAGCAGTTCTTC; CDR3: CAGSPERDNEQFF
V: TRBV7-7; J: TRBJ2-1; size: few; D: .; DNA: TGTGCCAGCAGCCCCGGCCCATCCAATGAGCAGTTCTTC; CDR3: CASSPGPSNEQFF
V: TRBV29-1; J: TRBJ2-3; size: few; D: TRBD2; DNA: TGCAGCCTCAGGGCGGGAGTGGGTATTGGTACAGATACGCAGTATTTT; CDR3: CSLRAGVGIGTDTQYF
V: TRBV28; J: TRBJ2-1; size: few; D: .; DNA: TGTGCCAGCCGAAGGCAGGTCTCCTACAATGAGCAGTTCTTC; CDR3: CASRRQVSYNEQFF
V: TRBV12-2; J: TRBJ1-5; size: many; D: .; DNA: TGTGCAAGTCGCCTCCCCCTGCGCACTCTGGGCAATCAGCCCCAGCATTTT; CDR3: CASRLPLRTLGNQPQHF
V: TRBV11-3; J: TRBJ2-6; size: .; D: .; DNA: TGTGCCAGCAGCTTGGGCCCTAGCTCTGGGGCCAACGTCCTGACTTTC; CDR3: CASSLGPSSGANVLTF
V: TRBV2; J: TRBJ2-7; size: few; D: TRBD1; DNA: TGTGCCAGCAGTCCTGACAGGGGGCCCTACGAGCAGTACTTC; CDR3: CASSPDRGPYEQYF
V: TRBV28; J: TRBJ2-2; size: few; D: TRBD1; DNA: TGTGCCAGCAGTTTGGACAGGGGCTCCGGGGAGCTGTTTTTT; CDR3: CASSLDRGSGELFF
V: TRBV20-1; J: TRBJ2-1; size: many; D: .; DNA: TGCAGTGCTAGTAAGAGAGATGAGCAGTTCTTC; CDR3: CSASKRDEQFF
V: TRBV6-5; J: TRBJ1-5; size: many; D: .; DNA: TGTGCCAGCAGTTACTCGAGAGGAAATCAGCCCCAGCATTTT; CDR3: CASSYSRGNQPQHF
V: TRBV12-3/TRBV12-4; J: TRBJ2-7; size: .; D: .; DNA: TGTGCCAGCAGTTTTACCCTCTACGAGCAGTACTTC; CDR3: CASSFTLYEQYF
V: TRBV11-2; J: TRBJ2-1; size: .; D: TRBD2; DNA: TGTGCCAGCAGCTTAGAGGCGGGAGGCGCTAATGAGCAGTTCTTC; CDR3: CASSLEAGGANEQFF
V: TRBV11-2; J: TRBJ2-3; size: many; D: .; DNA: TGTGCCAGCAGCTTCTCACAGGCAGATACGCAGTATTTT; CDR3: CASSFSQADTQYF
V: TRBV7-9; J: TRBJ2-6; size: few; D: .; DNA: TGTGCCAGCAGCTTACGTGGGAGCATCTCTGGGGCCAACGTCCTGACTTTC; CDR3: CASSLRGSISGANVLTF
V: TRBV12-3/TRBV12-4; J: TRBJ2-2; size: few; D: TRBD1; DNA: TGTGCCAGCCGGGACAGCATGAACACCGGGGAGCTGTTTTTT; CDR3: CASRDSMNTGELFF
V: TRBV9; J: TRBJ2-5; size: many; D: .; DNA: TGTGCCAGCAGCGTAGAGGGGCTACAAGAGACCCAGTACTTC; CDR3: CASSVEGLQETQYF
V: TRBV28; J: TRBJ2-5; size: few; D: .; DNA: TGTGCCAGCAGTCTTTCACGGGCCCAAGAGACCCAGTACTTC; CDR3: CASSLSRAQETQYF
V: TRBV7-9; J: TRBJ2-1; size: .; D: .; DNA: TGTGCCAGCAGTGCTAGCGAGAGCTCCTACAATGAGCAGTTCTTC; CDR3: CASSASESSYNEQFF
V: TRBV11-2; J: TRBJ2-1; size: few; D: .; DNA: TGTGCCAGCAGCGGAGGCAGAGTATGGAGGAATGAGCAGTTCTTC; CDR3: CASSGGRVWRNEQFF
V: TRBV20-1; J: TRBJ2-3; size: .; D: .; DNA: TGCAGTGTCACAGTTCGGGGGGCCGGCACAGATACGCAGTATTTT; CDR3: CSVTVRGAGTDTQYF
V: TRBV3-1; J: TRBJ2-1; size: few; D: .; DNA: TGTGCCAGCAGCCATGGGTGGGACCGAGGTGAGCAGTTCTTC; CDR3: CASSHGWDRGEQFF
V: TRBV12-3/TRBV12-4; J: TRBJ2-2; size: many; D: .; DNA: TGTGCCAGCAGTTGGACGGGACGTGGGAACACCGGGGAGCTGTTTTTT; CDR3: CASSWTGRGNTGELFF
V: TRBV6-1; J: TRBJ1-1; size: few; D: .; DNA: TGTGCCAGCAGCTGGGACACAATGAACACTGAAGCTTTCTTT; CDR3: CASSWDTMNTEAFF
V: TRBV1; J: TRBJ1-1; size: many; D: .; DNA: TGCACCAGCAGCCATCGCGGAGGACAGGGGACCACTGAAGCTTTCTTT; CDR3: CTSSHRGGQGTTEAFF
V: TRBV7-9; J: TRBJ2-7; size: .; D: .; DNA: TGTGCCAGCACCGACGACTACGAGCAGTACTTC; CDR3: CASTDDYEQYF
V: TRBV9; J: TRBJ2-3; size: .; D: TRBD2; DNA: TGTGCCAGCAGCGTAGCGTTGGCTAGCGGGGCGGCAGATACGCAGTATTTT; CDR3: CASSVALASGAADTQYF
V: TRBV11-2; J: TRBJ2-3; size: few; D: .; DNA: TGTGCCAGCAGCTTAGGGCAGACTAGTAGGGCAGATACGCAGTATTTT; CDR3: CASSLGQTSRADTQYF
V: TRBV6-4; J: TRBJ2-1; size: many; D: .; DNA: TGTGCCAGCAGTGACTCTAGCGGCTCCTACAATGAGCAGTTCTTC; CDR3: CASSDSSGSYNEQFF
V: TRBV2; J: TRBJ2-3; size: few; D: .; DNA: TGTGCCACCCGACAGTTAAGCACAGATACGCAGTATTTT; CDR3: CATRQLSTDTQYF
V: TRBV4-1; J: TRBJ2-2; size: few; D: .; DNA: TGCGCCAGCAGCCCCAACCCCGGGGGTGTCACCGGGGAGCTGTTTTTT; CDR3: CASSPNPGGVTGELFF
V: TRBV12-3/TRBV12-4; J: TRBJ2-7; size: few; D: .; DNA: TGTGCCAGCAGTTTCGGCGGCAGGACCTACGAGCAGTACTTC; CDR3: CASSFGGRTYEQYF
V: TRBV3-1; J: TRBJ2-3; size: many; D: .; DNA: TGTGCCAGCAGCCCAAAACGGACGGGAGTTAGCCCAGATACGCAGTATTTT; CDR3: CASSPKRTGVSPDTQYF
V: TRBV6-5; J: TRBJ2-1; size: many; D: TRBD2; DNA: TGTGCCAGCAGTTACTCGCCTAGCGGGAGCTCCTACAATGAGCAGTTCTTC; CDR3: CASSYSPSGSSYNEQFF
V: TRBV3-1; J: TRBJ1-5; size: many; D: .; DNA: TGTGCCAGCAGCCGGCTCAATCAGCCCCAGCATTTT; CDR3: CASSRLNQPQHF
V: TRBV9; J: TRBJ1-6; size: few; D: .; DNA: TGTGCCAGCAGCGTAAGCCAGCTTAATTCACCCCTCCACTTT; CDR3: CASSVSQLNSPLHF
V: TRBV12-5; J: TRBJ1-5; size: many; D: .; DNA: TGTGCTAGCATGGACGGAGCAATCTATAGCAATCAGCCCCAGCATTTT; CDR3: CASMDGAIYSNQPQHF
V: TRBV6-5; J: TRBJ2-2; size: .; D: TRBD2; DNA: TGTGCCAGCAGGAGCGGGAGTACAAACACCGGGGAGCTGTTTTTT; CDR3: CASRSGSTNTGELFF
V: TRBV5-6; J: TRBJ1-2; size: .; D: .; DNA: TGTGCCAGCAGCCTGGGTACTTACGGGCATAACTATGGCTACACCTTC; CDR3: CASSLGTYGHNYGYTF
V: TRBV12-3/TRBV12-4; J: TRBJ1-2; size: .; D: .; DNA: TGTGCCAGCAGTCCGGGCGGGAATTCTAACTATGGCTACACCTTC; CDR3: CASSPGGNSNYGYTF
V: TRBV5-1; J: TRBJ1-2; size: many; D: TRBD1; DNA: TGCGCCAGGAACCAGGGGGCAGGCTACACCTTC; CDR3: CARNQGAGYTF
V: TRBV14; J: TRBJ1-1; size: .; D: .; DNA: TGTGCCAGCAGTTTATACAGGGACACTGAAGCTTTCTTT; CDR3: CASSLYRDTEAFF
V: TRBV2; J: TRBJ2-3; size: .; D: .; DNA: TGTGCCAGCAGTGACCGGGGGTATACGCAGTATTTT; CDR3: CASSDRGYTQYF
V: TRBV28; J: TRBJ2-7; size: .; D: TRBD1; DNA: TGTGCCAGCAGTCGCCGGGACAGGGGGACTTGGGCCTCCTACGAGCAGTACTTC; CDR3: CASSRRDRGTWASYEQYF
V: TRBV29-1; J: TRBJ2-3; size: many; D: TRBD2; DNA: TGCAGCGTTGAAGCAAGTAGCGGGGAACTTAGCACAGATACGCAGTATTTT; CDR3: CSVEASSGELSTDTQYF
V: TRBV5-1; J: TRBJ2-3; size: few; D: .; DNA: TGCGCCAGCAGCACGGGACCTGGAGGGGATACGCAGTATTTT; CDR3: CASSTGPGGDTQYF
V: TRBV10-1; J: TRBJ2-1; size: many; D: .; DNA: TGCGCCAGCAGTGGTCAGGGTCATAGAAGCAATGAGCAGTTCTTC; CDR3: CASSGQGHRSNEQFF
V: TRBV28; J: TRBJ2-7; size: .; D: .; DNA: TGTGCCAGCAGTTTAGGGCAGTTAGTACACGAGCAGTACTTC; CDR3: CASSLGQLVHEQYF
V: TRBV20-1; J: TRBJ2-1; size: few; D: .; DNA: TGCAGTGCCCATGCATCAGGGGCGTTCAATGAGCAGTTCTTC; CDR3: CSAHASGAFNEQFF
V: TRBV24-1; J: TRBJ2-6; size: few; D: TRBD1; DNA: TGTGCCACCAGTGGGGGACAGCGGTACTCTGGGGCCAACGTCCTGACTTTC; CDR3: CATSGGQRYSGANVLTF
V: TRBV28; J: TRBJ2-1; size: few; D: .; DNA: TGTGCCAGCACCACGGGCCGTGGCCGTGAGCAGTTCTTC; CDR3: CASTTGRGREQFF
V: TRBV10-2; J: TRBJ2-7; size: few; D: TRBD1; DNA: TGCGCCAGCAGGAAGGGACAGGATCCCTACGAGCAGTACTTC; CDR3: CASRKGQDPYEQYF
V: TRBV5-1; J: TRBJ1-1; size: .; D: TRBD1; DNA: TGCGCCAGCAGCTTGGAAGGGACAGTGAACACTGAAGCTTTCTTT; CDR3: CASSLEGTVNTEAFF
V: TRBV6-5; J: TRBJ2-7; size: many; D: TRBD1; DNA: TGTGCCAGCAGTCCCCTGGACAGGGCGTACGAGCAGTACTTC; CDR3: CASSPLDRAYEQYF
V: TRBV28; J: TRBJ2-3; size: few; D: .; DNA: TGTGCCAGCAGCCCCCCGGGGACGAGCACAGATACGCAGTATTTT; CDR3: CASSPPGTSTDTQYF
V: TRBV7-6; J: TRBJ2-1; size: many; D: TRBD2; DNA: TGTGCCAGCAGCATCGCTAGCGGGAGATACGAGCAGTTCTTC; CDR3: CASSIASGRYEQFF
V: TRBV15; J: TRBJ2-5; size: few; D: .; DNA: TGTGCCACCAGCCACAGTTCCGCAGAGACCCAGTACTTC; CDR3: CATSHSSAETQYF
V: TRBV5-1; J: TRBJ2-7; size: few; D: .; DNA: TGCGCCAGCAGCCGAGGTCTCCTCCCCTACGAGCAGTACTTC; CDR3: CASSRGLLPYEQYF
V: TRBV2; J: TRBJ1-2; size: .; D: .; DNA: TGTGCCAGCAGTGTACGTCTTGGCTACACCTTC; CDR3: CASSVRLGYTF